The TCR beta chain under discussion was sequenced for a study of neoadjuvant anti-PD-1 for oral cavity cancer listed by TCRdb under 2021. About the full investigation: Before curative-intent surgical resection, most patients were given three to four biweekly doses of nivolumab at 3 mg/kg. A fourth nivolumab dose was given around day 43 to patients without progression, and definitive surgical resection was performed in those patients on days 50-56. Responders were defined as patients with complete response, partial response or stable disease by RECIST 1.1; non-responders were defined as patients with progression. The parent correlative cohort included around 12 patients, with an approximately 32% response rate.

Points on this clone: This receptor's antigen is unknown. The input lacks base qualities; no much larger clone sits a single base away.

For deep sequencing, PBMC libraries mostly used around 500 ng of input genomic DNA, with six replicates for each sample. The immunoSEQ hsTCRbeta kit was used to prepare TCRbeta libraries, following the manufacturer's instructions. The completed libraries were mixed into a single pool at 3 nM, then sequenced with an Illumina NovaSeq 6000 S4 flow cell. The authors' pipeline ran thus. The immunoSEQ Analyzer was used for raw data preprocessing and quality control. The analysis was limited to productive rearrangements, and each clonotype was defined by a unique CDR3 amino acid sequence. Repertoire clonality was estimated as the Gini-Simpson index, which was computed with the R package tcR. Student's t test was used to compare Gini indices, while Pearson correlation assessed associations with tumor size change. Not all clones reach the TCRdb copy of this immuneACCESS table, which keeps in-frame sequences only. Checked studies attribute under half of the gap to unresolved V genes and leave the rest unexplained. V and J calls and clone size follow that table, whereas D and trimming were derived from the DNA. The sample profile shows 55,000 to 75,000 clones; less than 90% of them were found once. Approximately 2.6% of the sample is taken by the ten largest.

The time point tag for this specimen amounts to: after neoadjuvant nivolumab, at surgical resection. Patients were newly diagnosed with stage II-IVA oral cavity squamous cell carcinoma and had received no prior systemic or radiation treatment. The cohort consisted of patients with HPV-negative, locally advanced oral cavity squamous cell carcinoma. Peripheral blood mononuclear cells were analyzed directly, without maintenance or expansion in culture. Samples were obtained from a longitudinal correlative study of a single-arm phase II trial of neoadjuvant nivolumab in oral cavity squamous cell carcinoma. Subject-matched pre- and post-treatment PBMCs and tumors from three responders and three non-responders underwent genomic DNA-based TCRbeta sequencing. Peripheral blood mononuclear cells were collected before nivolumab treatment and were collected again after treatment, at the time of surgery. The Maxwell RSC DNA from Cells kit was used to isolate genomic DNA from PBMCs.

From the cysteine through the phenylalanine, the CDR3 covers 14 amino acids. Kept here is only the CDR3 DNA, which spans 42 bases and is read in frame from base 1. The germline V gene supplies CDR1 SGHAT and CDR2 FQNNGV. V is shortened by 2 bases, J by 3 bases, and the region joining them spans 7 bases. General study outcomes and caveats: Higher pretreatment blood Treg/Th17 ratios correlated with higher pretreatment blood TCRbeta clonality and lower post-treatment tumor TCRbeta clonality. After neoadjuvant nivolumab, T cell clonality (Gini index) in PBMCs was significantly higher in non-responders than in responders. TCR analyses included only three patients per response group, and the authors called for larger cohorts for validation.

The chain is assembled from TRBV11-2 and TRBJ1-4, with the D gene not clear enough to name. This sequence originates from a person aged 35 to 85 with oral cavity squamous cell carcinoma. This sample comprised PBMCs, obtained after nivolumab (anti-PD-1) treatment. The DNA is as follows: TGTGCCAGCAGCTTACAACCGTCTAATGAAAAACTGTTTTTT. It specifies CASSLQPSNEKLFF.